The source of this T cell receptor beta chain is a study of quantifying T cell responses using KT2 cells. Study summary: TCR alpha and beta constant-region primers primed reverse transcription of RNA.

A single-stranded UMI oligo with SP2 sequence was ligated to cDNA 3' ends. An equimolar mix of RC1.1 and RC1.2 primed the beta chain across TRBC1 and TRBC2. From the second PCR onward, TCR alpha and beta chains were processed separately. Via MiXCR, TCRdb re-called the UMI-ligation and nested PCR reads, giving one row per CDR3 protein. The data contain approximately 43,000 distinct CDR3 sequences, about 15% of them singletons. The sample is PBMC spiked with counted cells of clone KT2. This clonotype has just a few counts. Sequenced material: PBMCs spiked with cells of the T cell clone KT2. The source is a human donor.

The chain's CDR3 is CASGFGGRSEKLFF. Written as DNA, the CDR3 is TGTGCCAGCGGGTTCGGAGGAAGGAGTGAAAAACTGTTTTTT. The J gene is TRBJ1-4, the V gene TRBV7-9; D is unresolved. Germline V gene sequence: CDR1 SEHNR, CDR2 FQNEAQ (reference sequence). Trimming cost V 8 bases and J 7 bases, with 17 bases left between them. The CDR3 is 14 amino acids.